This T cell receptor beta chain comes out of a study of spatial heterogeneity in lung cancer. The overall study: Averaged across combinations, each unique TCR and UMI pairing appeared more than ten times in raw reads, which were uncorrected.

The study, taken as a whole, reports: It was found that expanded intratumoral alpha and beta TCR counts tracked tumor mutation counts.

As to this clonotype: Its target is unknown. A junction boundary mismatches the germline segment, possibly from a read error.

The CDR3 is 19 residues long. The germline gives CDR1 DFQATT, CDR2 SNEGSKA (reference sequence). In the library, each TCR cDNA molecule bore its own unique molecular identifier. TCRdb re-derived calls from the 5' RACE reads in MiXCR, one entry per CDR3 protein. The sample gives around 8,900 distinct CDR3 sequences, around 3% of which show up once; roughly 13% is in the top ten. The time point: sample taken at primary tumor resection. The cohort: about 79 early-stage, untreated non-small cell lung cancer patients. The authors sequenced whole RNA from tumor, nontumor lung or frozen PBMC without sorting.

The specimen was lung tumor tissue, collected at surgery. The chain employs TRBV20-1 and TRBJ2-3; 10 bases match TRBD1. The receptor comes from a male donor with early-stage non-small cell lung cancer. The CDR3 coding sequence is TGCAGTGCTAGAGTGCGGGACAGGGGAAATCTGCCTCGCACAGATACGCATTATTTT. It encodes CSARVRDRGNLPRTDTHYF.